The source of this T cell receptor beta chain is a study of T cell responses to AZD1222 COVID-19 vaccine. Data came from immunoSEQ multiplex PCR; TCRdb stores just in-frame clones and leaves some out. The data contain fewer than 95,000 clones, 80% to 90% of them singletons. Of note for this clone: The antigen remains unidentified.

CDR1 MNHEY and CDR2 SMNVEV come from the germline V gene (reference sequence). The CDR3 covers 13 residues. Deletions cut 2 bases from V and 4 bases from J, with 6 bases between. Notes on the study in general: Repertoires were obtained only post-peak T cell response.

The clonotype comes from an adult in good health. Sequenced material: peripheral blood, taken on day 0 of AZD1222 vaccination. The V and J genes are TRBV27 and TRBJ2-1, with unresolved D. The CDR3 region is CASSLSQYNEQFF. CDR3 in DNA: TGTGCCAGCAGTTTAAGCCAGTACAATGAGCAGTTCTTC.